This T cell receptor (beta chain) was sequenced in a study of Ad26.COV2.S vaccination and SARS-CoV-2 variants. As for the study in general: The donor was enrolled in the Ad26.COV2.S arm of the COV1001 trial.

Described treatment: some 20 received Ad26.COV2.S at low or high dose, single or two shots; roughly 5 received placebo; per-sample allocation not given. Following the first vaccine or placebo injection, samples were taken on day 63. Sequencing used immunoSEQ multiplex PCR; TCRdb keeps in-frame clones, though not all of them. The sample carries 300,000 to 350,000 clones, 85% recorded once. Points from the study as a whole: Placebo recipients showed lower spike-specific TCR breadth than vaccinees. In vaccinated individuals, spike-specific CD8+ and CD4+ T cell responses reportedly displayed substantial breadth.

CDR3 length equals 15 residues. CDR1 SEHNR and CDR2 FQNEAQ come from the germline V gene (reference sequence). The junction had 2 bases not matched to a gene; V was cut back by 3 bases and J by 1 base. About this clone itself: Its target is not known.

Sequenced material: peripheral blood, taken in a trial of Ad26.COV2.S vaccine versus placebo. The chain couples TRBV7-9 to TRBJ1-5; TRBD1 agrees at 8 bases. The receptor's source is a person aged 18-60 years who received the Ad26.COV2.S COVID-19 vaccine or a placebo. CDR3 loop: CASSFQGASNQPQHF. In nucleotides, the CDR3 is TGTGCCAGCAGCTTTCAGGGGGCGAGCAATCAGCCCCAGCATTTT.